The 27 T cell receptor beta chains listed next were all sequenced from one sample in a study of blood T cells in healthy people across ages. Combining a sample-barcoded 5' primer with a J-beta primer mix, a second PCR ran for roughly 6 to 11 cycles. MiXCR, applied by TCRdb to the 5' RACE reads, yields one record per CDR3 protein. Seen here are about 970,000 distinct CDR3 sequences, about 51% observed once, and the top ten hold roughly a fifth. Material for sequencing was blood. The receptor source for this set is a woman aged 60-75 years in good health.

Only a few counts were recorded for this clonotype. The V call is TRBV20-1, the J call TRBJ2-6, with 7 bases matching TRBD1. The CDR3 contains 17 residues. Germline CDR1 DFQATT, CDR2 SNEGSKA (reference sequence). V lost 1 base to trimming and J lost 0 bases; unmatched junction nucleotides: 6. CDR3 sequence (DNA): TGCAGTGCTAGAGGGAGGACAGGAAACTCTGGGGCCAACGTCCTGACTTTC. It yields the protein CSARGRTGNSGANVLTF.

There are many counts of this clonotype. This chain links TRBV29-1 with TRBJ2-5; 8 bases are a match to TRBD1. This CDR3 contains 11 residues. The V gene end was trimmed by 6 bases and the J gene end by 9 bases; junction bases not matched to a gene: 6. Germline V CDR1 and CDR2: SQVTM, ANQGSEA. As DNA, the CDR3 is TGCAGCGTCGACAGGGGTGGAGCCCAGTACTTC. This encodes CSVDRGGAQYF. Variable domain in full (rest from reference TRBV29-1 and TRBJ2-5): SAVISQKPSRDICQRGTSLTIQCQVDSQVTMMFWYRQQPGQSLTLIATANQGSEATYESGFVIDKFPISRPNLTFSTLTVSNMSPEDSSIYLCSVDRGGAQYFGPGTRLLVL.

This chain uses TRBV6-6 with TRBJ2-5; tentative D call: TRBD2 (6 bases). Germline V gives CDR1 MNHNY, CDR2 SVGAGI (reference sequence). Trimming took off 9 bases at V and 11 bases at J, with 22 bases between the two ends. This CDR3 is 13 amino acids long. CDR3 amino acids: CASTSLAGGEQYF. The CDR3 nucleotides are TGTGCCAGTACGAGCTTAGCAGGAGGGGAGCAGTACTTC.

This chain uses TRBV7-2 with TRBJ2-3, with D possibly TRBD2 on 6 matching bases. V lost 4 bases to trimming and J lost 11 bases, with 13 bases between them. In germline, CDR1 is SGHTA, CDR2 FQGNSA. This CDR3 is 12 amino acids long. This CDR3 is CASSSPGLRQYF. CDR3 sequence (DNA): TGTGCCAGCAGCTCTCCGGGACTCAGGCAGTATTTT.

V and J are TRBV2 and TRBJ2-7; possibly TRBD1 for D (6 bases). Trimming pared 1 base from V and 3 bases from J, leaving 7 bases between. The germline V gene encodes CDR1 SNHLY and CDR2 FYNNEI. The CDR3 length is 13 residues. The CDR3 here is CASSEGTDYEQYF. The CDR3 coding sequence is TGTGCCAGCAGTGAAGGGACAGACTACGAGCAGTACTTC.

The rearrangement joins TRBV6-5 to TRBJ1-1; 8 nucleotides agree with TRBD1. The CDR3 is made up of 14 amino acids. CDR1 and CDR2 (germline): MNHEY, SVGAGI. Trimming took 6 bases from V and 4 from J; bases not matched to a gene: 7. This CDR3 is CASRQTGGFTEAFF. As DNA, the CDR3 is TGTGCCAGCAGACAAACAGGGGGTTTCACTGAAGCTTTCTTT.

The gene calls are TRBV20-1 and TRBJ2-1; 13 nucleotides match TRBD2. The V gene's germline CDR1 is DFQATT and CDR2 SNEGSKA (reference sequence). With V trimmed by 3 bases and J by 0 bases, 23 bases remained unmatched. This CDR3 comprises 23 residues. CDR3 nucleotides: TGCAGTGCTAGGGGGGGACTAGCGGGGTTCGGTGACGTTCCGAGAAGCTCCTACAATGAGCAGTTCTTC. As protein: CSARGGLAGFGDVPRSSYNEQFF.

This clonotype was counted only a few times. The chain is built from TRBV11-2 and TRBJ2-7; 7 positions agree with TRBD2. The V segment lost 4 bases and the J segment 1 base; nucleotides outside the gene matches: 4. This CDR3 spans 14 amino acids. Germline loops: CDR1 SGHAT, CDR2 FQNNGV. CDR3 sequence reads: CASSSGTTSYEQYF. The CDR3 DNA follows: TGTGCCAGCAGCTCCGGGACTACTTCCTACGAGCAGTACTTC.

In this sample, this clonotype turned up a few times. The chain is built from TRBV15 and TRBJ2-5; D ambiguous. Germline CDR1 is LNHNV and CDR2 is YYDKDF (reference sequence). V was pared by 0 bases and J by 11 bases, with 10 bases between. The CDR3 extends over 12 amino acids. CDR3 in amino acids: CATSRDNRHQYF. The CDR3, as DNA: TGTGCCACCAGCAGAGATAACAGACATCAGTACTTC.

The V gene is TRBV7-9, the J gene TRBJ1-2; D remains ambiguous. Germline V gene sequence: CDR1 SEHNR, CDR2 FQNEAQ (reference sequence). V lost 2 bases and J lost 4, with 17 bases in between. CDR3 length: 16 amino acids. CDR3 in amino acids: CASSLSPGRLRYGYTF. Here the CDR3 DNA reads TGTGCCAGCAGCTTAAGTCCTGGCCGTTTACGCTATGGCTACACCTTC.

This chain connects TRBV2 to TRBJ2-4, with D perhaps TRBD1 (6 bases). Judging by the DNA end, TRBJ2-7 fits better; the J call may be wrong. Germline CDR1 reads SNHLY; CDR2 reads FYNNEI. The CDR3 runs 14 residues. CDR3 region: CASSEVRGGYEQYF. The CDR3 DNA reads as TGTGCCAGCAGTGAAGTCAGGGGCGGCTACGAGCAGTACTTC.

This clonotype was recorded a few times. The rearrangement uses TRBV4-1 and TRBJ2-5; D is uncertain. This CDR3 spans 17 amino acids. Trimming pared 1 base from V and 0 bases from J, leaving 15 bases between. Looked up from germline, CDR1 is MGHRA and CDR2 is YSYEKL. The DNA for the CDR3 is TGCGCCAGCAGCCAAGGGACCGCCTGGTCAAACCAAGAGACCCAGTACTTC. It specifies CASSQGTAWSNQETQYF.

This clonotype appeared a few times. The chain employs TRBV29-1 and TRBJ1-2, with D unresolved. Germline loops: CDR1 SQVTM, CDR2 ANQGSEA. This CDR3 spans 14 amino acids. V lost 6 bases, J lost 6 bases, and 20 bases lay in between. The CDR3 nucleotides read TGCAGCGTCCCCATAGCCAGGACCCGTGATGGCTACACCTTC. Translation: CSVPIARTRDGYTF. The whole variable domain, remainder taken from reference TRBV29-1 and TRBJ1-2, is SAVISQKPSRDICQRGTSLTIQCQVDSQVTMMFWYRQQPGQSLTLIATANQGSEATYESGFVIDKFPISRPNLTFSTLTVSNMSPEDSSIYLCSVPIARTRDGYTFGSGTRLTVV.

The gene calls are TRBV10-3 and TRBJ2-1; 7 nucleotides line up with TRBD2. Germline V gene sequence: CDR1 ENHRY, CDR2 SYGVKD. The J segment lost 10 bases and the V segment lost 6 bases, leaving 6 bases of the junction unmatched. The CDR3 spans 12 residues. The CDR3 DNA reads TGTGCCATCAGGCCAGCGGGATACGAGCAGTTCTTC. This codes for CAIRPAGYEQFF.

The chain recombines TRBV4-1 with TRBJ2-5, with D tentatively TRBD2 (5 bases). Germline values: CDR1 MGHRA, CDR2 YSYEKL. This CDR3 contains 12 residues. V lost 5 bases to trimming and J lost 11 bases, with 15 bases between them. The CDR3 DNA reads as TGCGCCAGCAGCACCGAGCTAAGGGAGCAGTACTTC. Protein sequence: CASSTELREQYF.

The chain couples TRBV9 to TRBJ1-5; D gene ambiguous. V was cut by 3 bases and J by 4 bases, with 8 bases left in between. The CDR3 loop spans 13 amino acids. Germline V lookup: CDR1 SGDLS, CDR2 YYNGEE. The CDR3 reads CASSGRGNQPQHF. The CDR3 DNA sequence: TGTGCCAGCAGCGGGAGAGGAAATCAGCCCCAGCATTTT.

The chain recombines TRBV7-9 with TRBJ2-7; the D gene is possibly TRBD2 (5 bases). The V end lost 0 bases, the J end lost 5 bases, and 8 bases lay between the germline ends. The germline V gene encodes CDR1 SEHNR and CDR2 FQNEAQ (reference sequence). The CDR3 is 13 residues long. CDR3 DNA: TGTGCCAGCAGCTTAGCCCGGGAAGACGAGCAGTACTTC. Translating it yields CASSLAREDEQYF.

This chain connects TRBV18 to TRBJ2-3, with 7 bases lining up with TRBD2. Losses at the gene ends were 2 bases for V and 2 bases for J; bases not matched to a gene: 4. The germline gives CDR1 KGHSH, CDR2 LQKENI. CDR3 length: 15 amino acids. The CDR3 bases are TGTGCCAGCTCACCAGAGCGGGAAAACACAGATACGCAGTATTTT. It yields the protein CASSPERENTDTQYF.

The chain recombines TRBV2 with TRBJ2-6; D remains unclear. The V end was cut by 4 bases, the J end by 0 bases, with 7 bases between. CDR1 is SNHLY and CDR2 is FYNNEI in the germline V gene. This CDR3 region has 15 residues. CDR3 sequence (DNA): TGTGCCAGCAGTGGGTTCGTCTCTGGGGCCAACGTCCTGACTTTC. It encodes CASSGFVSGANVLTF.

The sample holds a few counts of this clonotype. The chain has TRBV7-9 and TRBJ2-7; 10 positions agree with TRBD2. The CDR3 extends over 15 amino acids. Losses at the gene ends were 5 bases for V and 5 bases for J; bases not matched to a gene: 9. Germline V CDR1 and CDR2: SEHNR, FQNEAQ (reference sequence). The CDR3 sequence: CASSHFSGLANEQYF. The CDR3 nucleotides are TGTGCCAGCAGCCATTTCTCGGGACTAGCGAACGAGCAGTACTTC.

The chain links TRBV6-5 to TRBJ2-1, with TRBD2 matching 13 bases. CDR1 is MNHEY and CDR2 is SVGAGI in the germline V gene. This CDR3 is 20 amino acids long. Trimming cost V 0 bases and J 2 bases; bases outside gene matches: 10. CDR3 coding DNA: TGTGCCAGCAGTTACTCGGGGACTAGCGGGAACCAGAAAACCTACAATGAGCAGTTCTTC. Its protein is CASSYSGTSGNQKTYNEQFF.

The rearrangement joins TRBV3-1 to TRBJ2-5; either TRBD1 or TRBD2 may fit D (5 bases each). The germline V gene has CDR1 LGHDT and CDR2 YNNKEL (reference sequence). There are 22 residues in the CDR3. Trimming left V 0 bases short and J 0 bases short, with 29 bases between. CDR3 bases: TGTGCCAGCAGCCAAGATTCCGTTAGTTCCCGGGTGGGACGTTTCTACCAAGAGACCCAGTACTTC. This translates into CASSQDSVSSRVGRFYQETQYF.

A remark on this clonotype: The junction shows a germline mismatch at one end, possibly a read error. The chain joins TRBV27 to TRBJ2-1; possibly TRBD1 or TRBD2 for D (5 bases each). Germline CDR1 MNHEY, CDR2 SMNVEV (reference sequence). There are 17 residues in the CDR3. As DNA, the CDR3 is TGTGCCGGCAGTTTATACCCACGGGACCCGATAAACAATGAGCAGTTCTTC. Translated: CAGSLYPRDPINNEQFF.

This clonotype came up many times. The gene calls are TRBV7-2 and TRBJ2-7; the D call may be TRBD1 or TRBD2 (5 bases each). CDR1 is SGHTA and CDR2 is FQGNSA in the germline V gene. This CDR3 is built from 16 residues. V was trimmed by 1 base and J by 1 base, leaving 14 bases between them. CDR3 nucleotide sequence: TGTGCCAGCAGCTTAGAGGGGAGCCTCGGGTCCTACGAGCAGTACTTC. Protein: CASSLEGSLGSYEQYF.

A word on this clonotype: An end of the junction differs from the germline gene, which may be a read error. The rearrangement links TRBV7-2 to TRBJ2-7, with TRBD1 as a possible D gene (5 bases). With the DNA end fitting TRBJ2-5 better, the J assignment may be wrong. The CDR3 is 15 residues long. Germline V gives CDR1 SGHTA, CDR2 FQGNSA. CDR3 coding DNA: TGTGCCAACAGCCAAGGGGCCCGCTCCAGGGAGACCCAGTACTTC. It yields the protein CANSQGARSRETQYF.

CDR3 amino acids: CASSFLTGTVNYEQYF. The CDR3 nucleotides read TGCGCCAGCAGCTTTTTAACGGGGACAGTGAACTACGAGCAGTACTTC. V and J are TRBV5-1 and TRBJ2-7, with 7 bases aligning to TRBD1. V lost 2 bases and J lost 3; bases outside the gene matches: 11. Germline loops: CDR1 SGHRS, CDR2 YFSETQ. The CDR3 is made up of 16 amino acids.

The rearrangement joins TRBV20-1 to TRBJ2-1; D call uncertain. The V gene lost 3 bases and the J gene lost 2 bases, with 11 bases spanning the gap. The CDR3 contains 14 residues. Germline CDR1 reads DFQATT; CDR2 reads SNEGSKA (reference sequence). This chain's CDR3 is CSASKQRPYNEQFF. For the CDR3, the DNA is TGCAGTGCTAGTAAGCAGAGACCCTACAATGAGCAGTTCTTC.